The rows below give T cell receptor beta chains drawn from one sample of a study of blood T cells in healthy people across ages. TCRdb passed the 5' RACE reads through MiXCR, listing each CDR3 protein once. The table includes 1,300,000 or so distinct CDR3 sequences, 55% to 75% detected once. Source material: blood. These receptors were collected from a young man in good health. CDR3s include the opening cysteine and the closing phenylalanine or tryptophan. Each record gives: J gene, D gene, CDR3 length, V gene, clone size, CDR3 protein, CDR3 DNA. The D gene is left open where the match is weak. Only part of the rows carry a size: once, few, many, or a class if the clone is expanded.

>TRBJ1-2|NA|13|TRBV14|NA
CASSYGHNYGYTF
TGTGCCAGCAGCTATGGACACAACTATGGCTACACCTTC
>TRBJ2-7|NA|13|TRBV5-1|many
CASSLAGSYEQYF
TGTGCCAGCAGCTTAGCCGGATCCTACGAGCAGTACTTC
>TRBJ2-1|TRBD1|15|TRBV13|NA
CASSLEDRGSDEQFF
TGTGCCAGCAGCTTGGAAGACAGGGGGAGCGATGAGCAGTTCTTC
>TRBJ2-5|NA|14|TRBV6-5|NA
CASSAGLIKETQYF
TGTGCCAGCAGTGCCGGGCTAATTAAAGAGACCCAGTACTTC
>TRBJ2-5|NA|12|TRBV20-1|NA
CSARGQVETQYF
TGCAGTGCTAGAGGCCAGGTCGAGACCCAGTACTTC
>TRBJ1-2|NA|13|TRBV20-1|NA
CSASSQANYGYTF
TGCAGTGCTAGTTCACAGGCTAACTATGGCTACACCTTC
>TRBJ2-7|TRBD2|15|TRBV20-1|NA
CSASYLAERTYEQYF
TGCAGTGCTAGTTACCTAGCGGAGAGAACCTACGAGCAGTACTTC
>TRBJ2-6|NA|18|TRBV12-3/TRBV12-4|NA
CASSLIPGARSGANVLTF
TGTGCCAGCAGCCTTATACCGGGGGCCCGCTCTGGGGCCAACGTCCTGACTTTC
>TRBJ2-1|TRBD1|14|TRBV27|NA
CASSAYDRGNEQFF
TGTGCCAGCAGCGCCTATGACAGGGGAAATGAGCAGTTCTTC
>TRBJ2-7|TRBD2|14|TRBV7-6|NA
CASSHSGARDEQYF
TGTGCCAGCAGCCATAGCGGGGCTCGGGACGAGCAGTACTTC
>TRBJ2-5|NA|13|TRBV5-5|NA
CASSLGPQKTQYF
TGTGCCAGCAGCTTAGGACCTCAGAAGACCCAGTACTTC
>TRBJ2-5|TRBD1|13|TRBV20-1|few
CSAPPGTVETQYF
TGCAGTGCTCCCCCCGGGACAGTAGAGACCCAGTACTTC
>TRBJ2-1|TRBD2|15|TRBV20-1|once
CSASSTSGSSNEQFF
TGCAGTGCTAGCTCGACTAGCGGGAGCTCCAATGAGCAGTTCTTC
>TRBJ2-1|NA|15|TRBV5-1|NA
CASSLIWEEGNEQFF
TGCGCCAGCAGCTTGATTTGGGAAGAGGGGAATGAGCAGTTCTTC
>TRBJ1-4|NA|14|TRBV4-2|few
CASSLTSGVEKLFF
TGTGCCAGCAGCCTGACCTCGGGGGTTGAAAAACTGTTTTTT
>TRBJ2-4|TRBD1|13|TRBV7-9|few
CASSDGQGDIQYF
TGTGCCAGCAGCGATGGACAGGGGGACATTCAGTACTTC
>TRBJ2-7|NA|15|TRBV7-2|NA
CASSRRAGGSYEQYF
TGTGCCAGCAGCCGGAGGGCAGGGGGGTCCTACGAGCAGTACTTC
>TRBJ2-3|NA|13|TRBV9|few
CASTRSSTDTQYF
TGTGCCAGCACTAGGAGTAGCACAGATACGCAGTATTTT
>TRBJ1-2|NA|14|TRBV6-2/TRBV6-3|NA
CASSYSTGAYGYTF
TGTGCCAGCAGTTACTCAACAGGTGCCTATGGCTACACCTTC
>TRBJ2-7|TRBD2|13|TRBV29-1|NA
CSAAYMGEGGQYF
TGCAGCGCTGCTTATATGGGGGAGGGTGGGCAGTACTTC
>TRBJ2-7|NA|16|TRBV11-1|NA
CASIPNRGAPNYEQYF
TGTGCCAGCATCCCCAACCGGGGGGCGCCGAACTACGAGCAGTACTTC
>TRBJ1-6|NA|13|TRBV6-5|NA
CASSQTPSGQLHF
TGTGCCAGCAGCCAGACCCCCTCGGGACAACTCCACTTT
>TRBJ2-3|NA|16|TRBV2|once
CASSEGFRRGADTQYF
TGTGCCAGCAGTGAAGGCTTCCGCCGGGGGGCCGATACGCAGTATTTT
>TRBJ1-1|NA|14|TRBV20-1|NA
CSASPPGRNTEAFF
TGCAGTGCTAGCCCCCCGGGGCGGAACACTGAAGCTTTCTTT
>TRBJ2-5|NA|12|TRBV20-1|NA
CSALGGWETQYF
TGCAGTGCTCTCGGGGGCTGGGAGACCCAGTACTTC
>TRBJ1-2|NA|20|TRBV28|once
CASSLWVRGTQRSPNYGYTF
TGTGCCAGCAGTTTGTGGGTTAGAGGGACACAAAGGAGCCCTAACTATGGCTACACCTTC
>TRBJ2-7|NA|18|TRBV11-1|NA
CASSLDGRGNLGSYEQYF
TGTGCCAGCAGCTTAGATGGCCGTGGGAACCTAGGCTCCTACGAGCAGTACTTC
>TRBJ2-7|TRBD1|16|TRBV3-1|NA
CASSQEAGTGGNEQYF
TGTGCCAGCAGCCAAGAAGCCGGGACAGGGGGTAACGAGCAGTACTTC
>TRBJ2-7|NA|14|TRBV4-1|NA
CASSQAHSTYEQYF
TGCGCCAGCAGCCAAGCTCATTCGACCTACGAGCAGTACTTC
>TRBJ2-5|TRBD2|17|TRBV20-1|NA
CSARGTSGVHQKETQYF
TGCAGTGCTAGGGGGACTAGCGGGGTTCACCAGAAAGAGACCCAGTACTTC
>TRBJ1-1|NA|15|TRBV28|few
CASSLSGGYGAEAFF
TGTGCCAGCAGCCTTAGTGGGGGCTATGGGGCTGAAGCTTTCTTT
>TRBJ2-5|NA|14|TRBV11-2|NA
CASSLVPGDQTQYF
TGTGCCAGCAGCTTAGTTCCCGGGGATCAGACCCAGTACTTC
>TRBJ2-2|TRBD2|14|TRBV12-3/TRBV12-4|NA
CASSPASGTGELFF
TGTGCCAGCAGCCCCGCTAGCGGCACCGGGGAGCTGTTTTTT
>TRBJ2-3|NA|16|TRBV27|NA
CASSLSAAPSTDTQYF
TGTGCCAGCAGTTTATCTGCCGCTCCTAGCACAGATACGCAGTATTTT
>TRBJ2-7|NA|15|TRBV10-3|NA
CAISEARFPSYEQYF
TGTGCCATCAGTGAGGCGAGGTTTCCCTCCTACGAGCAGTACTTC